The clone carrying this TCR beta chain was detected a few times. Its cognate antigen is unknown. From the 5' RACE reads, TCRdb called clonotypes with MiXCR, one entry per CDR3 protein. Of 540,000 or so distinct CDR3 sequences in the sample, about a fifth were seen once. Healthy Caucasian individuals made up all the donors. This record belongs to a study of identical twins. Study-wide points: For out-of-frame beta sequences, excess twin sharing was weaker. The models systematically underestimated how much out-of-frame TCR alpha was shared in monozygotic twins.

These records were also assigned to another study, of yellow fever vaccine responses in identical twins.

The TCR was taken from a woman between 18 and 29 years old in good health. Sequencing was performed on CD4+ T cells sorted from blood.

CDR3 nucleotides: TGTGCCACCAGAAATCCGGGACAGGGAACCGGGGAGCTGTTTTTT. Its translation: CATRNPGQGTGELFF. V usage is TRBV15 and J usage is TRBJ2-2, with 9 positions matching TRBD1. The CDR3 contains 15 residues. Germline trimming cut 6 bases from V and 5 bases from J; bases unmatched to any gene: 7. From germline, CDR1 is LNHNV and CDR2 YYDKDF (reference sequence).